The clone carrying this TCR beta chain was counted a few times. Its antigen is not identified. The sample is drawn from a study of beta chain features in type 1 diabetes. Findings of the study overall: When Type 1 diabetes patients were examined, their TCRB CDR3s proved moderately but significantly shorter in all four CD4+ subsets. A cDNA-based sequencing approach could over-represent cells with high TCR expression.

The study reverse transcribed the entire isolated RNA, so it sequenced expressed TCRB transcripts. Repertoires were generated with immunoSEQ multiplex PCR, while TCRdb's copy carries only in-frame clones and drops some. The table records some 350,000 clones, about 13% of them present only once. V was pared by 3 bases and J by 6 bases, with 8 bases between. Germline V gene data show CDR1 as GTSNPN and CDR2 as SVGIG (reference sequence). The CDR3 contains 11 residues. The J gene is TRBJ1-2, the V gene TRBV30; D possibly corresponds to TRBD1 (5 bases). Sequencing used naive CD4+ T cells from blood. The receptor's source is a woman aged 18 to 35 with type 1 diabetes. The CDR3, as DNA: TGTGCCTGGAGGCAGGGCCATGGCTACACCTTC. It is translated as CAWRQGHGYTF.